This TCR beta chain was identified in a study of graft-versus-host responses after intestinal transplantation. Study-level background: Anti-thymocyte globulin induction preceded three to four years of tacrolimus and steroid maintenance in all recipients.

This clone has only one observation. What it binds is not known. Sequencing used immunoSEQ multiplex PCR; TCRdb keeps in-frame clones, though not all of them. The repertoire holds about 13,000 clones, with around four fifths as singletons. Study-wide results and caveats: Graft-donor T cell macrochimerism in patients accompanied high graft-versus-host to host-versus-graft clonal ratios in allografts. Detected in recipient marrow were GvH clones, some of which were first observed in ileum or blood.

Germline lookup yields CDR1 LNHDA and CDR2 SQIVND (reference sequence). The V end lost 1 base, the J end lost 2 bases, and 12 bases lay between the germline ends. The CDR3 spans 15 residues. This chain joins TRBV19 and TRBJ2-7; D not certain. The input for sequencing was PBMCs, taken after intestinal transplantation. This sequence was found in a human patient who received an intestinal transplant, so some T cells may come from the graft donor. The CDR3 sequence is CASSIGMGTAYEQYF. CDR3 in DNA: TGTGCCAGTAGTATAGGGATGGGTACAGCCTACGAGCAGTACTTC.